This passage covers 25 T cell receptor beta chains from one sample sequenced in a study of liver allograft versus peripheral blood T cells. Across the study: Comparisons were made between T cell receptor repertoires found in transplanted livers and those circulating in recipients' peripheral blood.

TCRdb analysed the reads with MiXCR anew, one entry per CDR3 protein. Altogether 6,500 to 9,500 distinct CDR3 sequences are present, approximately 17% being singletons, with the ten largest covering about 1.5%. Every receptor here comes from a human patient who had a liver transplant. These T cells may partly come from the graft donor.

The rearrangement links TRBV12-3 or TRBV12-4 to TRBJ1-3, with D possibly being TRBD1 (6 bases). This CDR3 region has 16 residues. The V gene lost 1 base and the J gene lost 8 bases, with 18 bases spanning the gap. CDR3 nucleotide sequence: TGTGCCAGCAGTTTAGGACCCTCCCGGAGGGGGGACACCATATATTTT. Residues: CASSLGPSRRGDTIYF.

This clonotype was observed a few times. The V call is TRBV20-1, the J call TRBJ1-1; no reliable D call. This CDR3 has 12 residues. Trimming took off 1 base at V and 4 bases at J, with 7 bases between the two ends. The germline V gene encodes CDR1 DFQATT and CDR2 SNEGSKA (reference sequence). The CDR3 nucleotides read TGCAGTGCTAGAGCCTTCGGCACTGAAGCTTTCTTT. It translates to CSARAFGTEAFF.

This clonotype is labeled as large. V usage is TRBV15 and J usage is TRBJ1-1; TRBD1 aligns across 10 bases. Germline assignment: CDR1 LNHNV and CDR2 YYDKDF (reference sequence). The V and J ends lost 3 bases and 1 base, in that order; junction bases with no gene match: 8. This CDR3 comprises 17 residues. CDR3: CATSRAGTGAGNTEAFF. Written as DNA, the CDR3 is TGTGCCACCAGCAGGGCCGGGACAGGGGCAGGGAACACTGAAGCTTTCTTT.

This clonotype occurred many times. The chain has TRBV7-4 and TRBJ1-5, with TRBD1 identical over 8 bases. The V and J ends lost 5 bases and 8 bases, in that order; junction bases with no gene match: 17. Per the germline V gene, CDR1 is SGHVT and CDR2 is SQSDAQ. This CDR3 region has 17 residues. The CDR3 loop is CASSTVQQGGSGKPQHF. The DNA of the CDR3 is TGTGCCAGCAGCACCGTCCAACAGGGGGGGAGTGGTAAGCCCCAGCATTTT.

This clonotype is categorized as medium-sized. This chain joins TRBV6-2 or TRBV6-3 and TRBJ1-1; TRBD1 aligns across 8 bases. Trimming at V came to 4 bases and at J to 3 bases, leaving 4 bases not matched to a gene. CDR3 length equals 14 residues. CDR1 is MNHEY, CDR2 SVGEGT, per germline. CDR3 coding DNA: TGTGCCAGCAGTTCCAGGGGGCGTTACACTGAAGCTTTCTTT. Translating gives CASSSRGRYTEAFF.

This chain links TRBV12-3 or TRBV12-4 with TRBJ1-1, with a possible D match to TRBD1 (6 bases). The CDR3 runs 11 residues. V dropped 5 bases and J dropped 10 bases, with 11 bases sitting between them. The CDR3 region is CASSGGGLAFF. CDR3 DNA: TGTGCCAGCAGTGGGGGGGGGCTAGCTTTCTTT.

This clonotype is labeled medium-sized. The V and J genes are TRBV6-6 and TRBJ1-2, with 7 bases fitting TRBD1. Germline CDR1 reads MNHNY; CDR2 reads SVGAGI (reference sequence). With 2 bases clipped from V and 4 bases from J, the junction kept 10 bases outside the gene matches. The CDR3 totals 16 residues. The CDR3 is CASSYRSFRDSYGYTF. The CDR3 region has the DNA TGTGCCAGCAGTTACAGGTCTTTCCGGGACAGCTATGGCTACACCTTC.

This clonotype was counted a few times. V and J are TRBV20-1 and TRBJ2-5; tentative D call: TRBD2 (7 bases). In germline, CDR1 is DFQATT, CDR2 SNEGSKA (reference sequence). V was trimmed by 2 bases and J by 5 bases, leaving 12 bases between them. The length of the CDR3 is 13 residues. CDR3 protein: CSARSGGKETQYF. In DNA form, the CDR3 reads TGCAGTGCTAGATCGGGGGGCAAGGAGACCCAGTACTTC.

There are many counts of this clonotype. V gene TRBV20-1 combines with J gene TRBJ1-5; D perhaps matches TRBD1 (6 bases). V dropped 3 bases and J dropped 7 bases, with 19 bases sitting between them. This CDR3 is built from 15 residues. Germline V gene lookup returns CDR1 DFQATT and CDR2 SNEGSKA (reference sequence). As DNA, the CDR3 is TGCAGTGCTAGCATTGGGGGGGCTGGAGGACAGCCCCAGCATTTT. Amino acids: CSASIGGAGGQPQHF.

The chain employs TRBV5-1 and TRBJ1-1; no clear D gene. CDR1 and CDR2 (germline): SGHRS, YFSETQ. This CDR3 region has 13 residues. With 0 bases removed from V and 8 bases from J, the gap between germline ends came to 11 bases. The CDR3 sequence is CASSLVPDPEAFF. CDR3 in DNA: TGCGCCAGCAGCTTGGTCCCAGACCCAGAAGCTTTCTTT. Supplemented by reference TRBV5-1 and TRBJ1-1, the full variable domain reads KAGVTQTPRYLIKTRGQQVTLSCSPISGHRSVSWYQQTPGQGLQFLFEYFSETQRNKGNFPGRFSGRQFSNSRSEMNVSTLELGDSALYLCASSLVPDPEAFFGQGTRLTVV.

This clonotype is labeled as medium-sized. The V and J genes are TRBV28 and TRBJ1-6; the match to TRBD1 covers 7 bases. This CDR3 is built from 13 residues. Germline loops: CDR1 MDHEN, CDR2 SYDVKM. With 6 bases clipped from V and 17 bases from J, the junction kept 13 bases outside the gene matches. CDR3 DNA: TGTGCCAGCAGCCCCCAAACGGGGACAGTTATCCACTTT. Residues: CASSPQTGTVIHF.

This clonotype is medium-sized (0.01 to 0.1%) within its sample. The rearrangement links TRBV5-4 to TRBJ1-1; no reliable D call. The ends were cut back, 0 bases at V and 6 bases at J, with 6 bases in the middle. CDR1 and CDR2 from the germline V gene are SGHNT and YYREEE (reference sequence). The CDR3 runs 12 residues. The CDR3 DNA reads as TGTGCCAGCAGCTTGGGTCAGGCTGAAGCTTTCTTT. As protein: CASSLGQAEAFF.

V gene TRBV11-3 combines with J gene TRBJ1-2; 9 nucleotides agree with TRBD1. Germline-derived CDR1 and CDR2 are SGHNT and YENEEA. V trimming: 5 bases; J trimming: 5 bases; junction bases outside the gene matches: 3. The CDR3 spans 13 residues. The CDR3 DNA reads as TGTGCCAGCAGCACGACAGGGGGGTATGGCTACACCTTC. Its translation: CASSTTGGYGYTF.

This clonotype was detected ten times or more. This chain uses TRBV7-9 with TRBJ1-1; D is unresolved. Germline-derived CDR1 and CDR2 are SEHNR and FQNEAQ (reference sequence). Trimming cost V 6 bases and J 4 bases, with 6 bases left between them. This CDR3 is 11 amino acids long. As DNA, the CDR3 is TGTGCCAGCAGGGATAGCACTGAAGCTTTCTTT. Protein sequence: CASRDSTEAFF.

This clonotype has just a few counts. This chain uses TRBV30 with TRBJ2-7; D might be TRBD1 or TRBD2, each matching 5 bases. CDR1 is GTSNPN, CDR2 SVGIG, per germline (reference sequence). This CDR3 spans 14 amino acids. Trimming took off 3 bases at V and 2 bases at J, with 14 bases between the two ends. The CDR3 DNA sequence: TGTGCCTGGAGCCCGGGGCAGGGTCCCTACGAGCAGTACTTC. Its translation: CAWSPGQGPYEQYF.

In its sample, this clonotype ranks as medium-sized. This chain connects TRBV7-2 to TRBJ2-7; D is uncertain. The V and J ends lost 5 bases and 6 bases respectively, with 14 bases between them. Germline values: CDR1 SGHTA, CDR2 FQGNSA. The CDR3 covers 13 residues. The CDR3 is CASSLIDGGEQYF. For the CDR3, the DNA is TGTGCCAGCAGCCTAATTGATGGCGGCGAGCAGTACTTC. The complete variable domain, with remaining parts taken from reference TRBV7-2 and TRBJ2-7, reads GAGVSQSPSNKVTEKGKDVELRCDPISGHTALYWYRQSLGQGLEFLIYFQGNSAPDKSGLPSDRFSAERTGGSVSTLTIQRTQQEDSAVYLCASSLIDGGEQYFGPGTRLTVT.

This clonotype was seen many times. The chain recombines TRBV6-1 with TRBJ2-7; D gene ambiguous. Trimming removed 2 bases at V and 2 bases at J, with 10 bases between. Per germline, CDR1 MNHNS and CDR2 SASEGT. This CDR3 is built from 14 residues. CDR3 DNA: TGTGCCAGCAGTGAACAGAGTCCTACCTACGAGCAGTACTTC. Protein product: CASSEQSPTYEQYF.

This clonotype is deemed medium-sized. This chain connects TRBV6-1 to TRBJ1-3; D may be TRBD1 (5 bases). From germline, CDR1 is MNHNS and CDR2 SASEGT. Trimming took 6 bases from V and 0 from J, leaving 9 bases between them. The CDR3 has 14 residues. The CDR3 sequence is CASRVGDSGNTIYF. CDR3 nucleotides: TGTGCCAGCAGGGTGGGGGACTCTGGAAACACCATATATTTT.

The V and J genes are TRBV7-9 and TRBJ2-2, with 8 bases identical to TRBD1. The V segment lost 5 bases and the J segment 5 bases; nucleotides outside the gene matches: 4. This CDR3 region has 14 residues. Germline assignment: CDR1 SEHNR and CDR2 FQNEAQ (reference sequence). CDR3 bases: TGTGCCAGCAGCCCCAGACAGGGGACCGGGGAGCTGTTTTTT. This codes for CASSPRQGTGELFF. Looking up the rest from reference TRBV7-9 and TRBJ2-2 gives the full variable domain: DTGVSQNPRHKITKRGQNVTFRCDPISEHNRLYWYRQTLGQGPEFLTYFQNEAQLEKSRLLSDRFSAERPKGSFSTLEIQRTEQGDSAMYLCASSPRQGTGELFFGEGSRLTVL.

In this sample, this clonotype turned up many times. The chain employs TRBV27 and TRBJ1-3; D is uncertain. With 0 bases removed from V and 3 bases from J, the gap between germline ends came to 9 bases. The V gene's germline CDR1 is MNHEY and CDR2 SMNVEV (reference sequence). This CDR3 has 15 amino acids. CDR3 in amino acids: CASSLSIGFGNTIYF. DNA for the CDR3: TGTGCCAGCAGTTTATCTATCGGGTTTGGAAACACCATATATTTT.

With regard to this clonotype: At one of its ends the junction is not consistent with the germline gene, which may arise from a read error. The V call is TRBV28, the J call TRBJ2-3; TRBD2 matches 8 bases. This CDR3 has 15 amino acids. Looked up from germline, CDR1 is MDHEN and CDR2 is SYDVKM. CDR3 in amino acids: CASSGSGTSTDMQYF. The CDR3 DNA reads TGTGCCAGCAGTGGTAGCGGGACCTCCACAGATATGCAGTATTTT.

This clonotype showed up just a few times. V and J are TRBV20-1 and TRBJ1-2; the match to TRBD1 covers 7 bases. Germline CDR1 reads DFQATT; CDR2 reads SNEGSKA (reference sequence). V shed 1 base and J 5 bases; nucleotides not matched to a gene: 13. The CDR3 sequence is 16 residues long. In DNA, the CDR3 is TGCAGTGCTAGAGGCCCGGGACAGCTAGCCGAATATGGCTACACCTTC. Translation: CSARGPGQLAEYGYTF.

By sample fraction, this clonotype is medium-sized. The chain carries TRBV12-3 or TRBV12-4 and TRBJ1-1; weak D call: TRBD1 (6 bases). This CDR3 has 16 amino acids. V was shortened by 3 bases and J by 5 bases, with 19 bases between the two germline ends. Here the CDR3 DNA reads TGTGCCAGCAGTTTGGAATTAGGGGGGGGAGAGACTGAAGCTTTCTTT. It specifies CASSLELGGGETEAFF.

The chain employs TRBV20-1 and TRBJ2-7; no clear D gene. With 3 bases removed from V and 6 bases from J, the gap between germline ends came to 18 bases. This CDR3 has 14 residues. Germline V gene sequence: CDR1 DFQATT, CDR2 SNEGSKA (reference sequence). Here the CDR3 DNA reads TGCAGTGCTAGGAGGACGGGCCCACGATTCGAGCAGTACTTC. It codes for CSARRTGPRFEQYF.

The gene calls are TRBV7-9 and TRBJ2-3; D not resolved. Germline CDR1 is SEHNR and CDR2 is FQNEAQ (reference sequence). V was shortened by 2 bases and J by 6 bases, with 12 bases between the two germline ends. The CDR3 has 14 residues. The chain's CDR3 is CASSLSLIGDTQYF. For the CDR3, the DNA is TGTGCCAGCAGCTTATCCCTCATCGGGGATACGCAGTATTTT.